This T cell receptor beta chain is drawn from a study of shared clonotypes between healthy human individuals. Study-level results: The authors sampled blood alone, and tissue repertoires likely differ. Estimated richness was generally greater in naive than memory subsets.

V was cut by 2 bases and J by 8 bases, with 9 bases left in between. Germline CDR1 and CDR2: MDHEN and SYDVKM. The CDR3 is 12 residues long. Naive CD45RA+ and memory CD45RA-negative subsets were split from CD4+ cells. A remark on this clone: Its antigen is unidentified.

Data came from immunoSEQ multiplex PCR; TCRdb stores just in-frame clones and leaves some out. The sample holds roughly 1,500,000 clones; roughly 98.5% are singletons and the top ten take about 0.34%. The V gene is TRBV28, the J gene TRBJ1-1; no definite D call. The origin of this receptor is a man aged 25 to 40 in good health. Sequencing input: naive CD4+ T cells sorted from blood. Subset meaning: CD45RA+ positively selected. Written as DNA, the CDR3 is TGTGCCAGCAGTTTAAGAGGAAGAGAAGCTTTCTTT. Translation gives CASSLRGREAFF. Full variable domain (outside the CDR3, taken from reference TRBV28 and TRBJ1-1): DVKVTQSSRYLVKRTGEKVFLECVQDMDHENMFWYRQDPGLGLRLIYFSYDVKMKEKGDIPEGYSVSREKKERFSLILESASTNQTSMYLCASSLRGREAFFGQGTRLTVV.